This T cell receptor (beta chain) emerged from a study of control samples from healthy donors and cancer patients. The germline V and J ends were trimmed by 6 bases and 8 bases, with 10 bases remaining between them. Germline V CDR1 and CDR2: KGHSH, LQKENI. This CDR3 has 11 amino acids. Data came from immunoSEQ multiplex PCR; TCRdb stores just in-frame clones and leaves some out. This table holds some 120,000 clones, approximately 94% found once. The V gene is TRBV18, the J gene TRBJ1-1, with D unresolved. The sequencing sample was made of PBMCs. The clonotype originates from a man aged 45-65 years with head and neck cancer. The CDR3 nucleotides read TGTGCCAGCTCTGAGGTAAGAGAAGCTTTCTTT. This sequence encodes CASSEVREAFF.